This TCR beta chain was profiled in a study of blood T cell repertoires in COVID-19. Study summary: Donors in the United States, Italy and Spain gave samples during acute or convalescent COVID-19. From T cells, B-cell-depleted T cells, or PBMCs came the material, which was cDNA or gDNA.

This clone was seen a few times. CDR3 length equals 16 residues. Germline V lookup: CDR1 SEHNR, CDR2 FQNEAQ (reference sequence). V lost 1 base and J lost 8, with 18 bases in between. Original processing methods: Quantification of nucleated cells was approximated via reference gene primer amplification. Libraries were prepared by immunoSEQ multiplex PCR; TCRdb keeps only in-frame clonotypes and omits some of them. Clonal size and the V and J genes are those of that table, whereas D and trimming came from the DNA. The sample lists about 140,000 clones, over 70% occurring once. This receptor was identified in a woman aged 60-70 years with acute or convalescent COVID-19. The sample consisted of peripheral blood. The V call is TRBV7-9, the J call TRBJ2-1; the D gene is possibly TRBD2 (6 bases). This CDR3 is CASSLVSTSTSHEQFF. CDR3 nucleotides: TGTGCCAGCAGCTTAGTTAGCACTAGCACGAGCCATGAGCAGTTCTTC.